A single sample is the source of the 11 T cell receptor beta chains below, sequenced in a study of monozygotic twins with cystic fibrosis. Measured with immunoSEQ multiplex PCR; TCRdb has only the in-frame clones, and not every one. Among around 34,000 clones listed, approximately 72% were seen once. Material: blood. These TCRs come from a girl aged 10 to 17 with cystic fibrosis.

Comment on this clone: The junction departs from the called germline gene at one end, perhaps through a read error. The V call is TRBV11-2, the J call TRBJ2-6; maybe TRBD1 (5 bases). The CDR3 consists of 15 residues. Germline CDR1 and CDR2: SGHAT and FQNNGV. As DNA, the CDR3 is TGTGCCAGCAGCTTGGGTTACCAAGGGGCCAACGTCCTAACTTTC. It encodes CASSLGYQGANVLTF.

V usage is TRBV27 and J usage is TRBJ2-3, with D hard to call. V was pared by 9 bases and J by 4 bases, with 11 bases between. The CDR3 consists of 12 residues. Germline V lookup: CDR1 MNHEY, CDR2 SMNVEV (reference sequence). The CDR3 loop reads CASSARADTQYF. In nucleotides, the CDR3 is TGTGCCAGTTCAGCCCGGGCAGATACGCAGTATTTT.

The chain couples TRBV29-1 to TRBJ2-5; 7 nucleotides align to TRBD1. This CDR3 is 14 amino acids long. The V segment lost 6 bases and the J segment 1 base; nucleotides outside the gene matches: 8. Germline V gene data show CDR1 as SQVTM and CDR2 as ANQGSEA. The CDR3 DNA reads TGCAGCGTCTTCGCGACAGGGAGCCAAGAGACCCAGTACTTC. As protein: CSVFATGSQETQYF. The whole variable domain, remainder taken from reference TRBV29-1 and TRBJ2-5, is SAVISQKPSRDICQRGTSLTIQCQVDSQVTMMFWYRQQPGQSLTLIATANQGSEATYESGFVIDKFPISRPNLTFSTLTVSNMSPEDSSIYLCSVFATGSQETQYFGPGTRLLVL.

V is TRBV14 and J is TRBJ2-5, with unresolved D. The CDR3 runs 12 residues. V dropped 4 bases and J dropped 9 bases, with 12 bases sitting between them. Per the germline V gene, CDR1 is SGHDN and CDR2 is FVKESK. The CDR3: CASSPYLWPQYF. The CDR3, as DNA: TGTGCCAGCAGCCCTTATCTCTGGCCCCAGTACTTC.

The chain employs TRBV19 and TRBJ1-2; D remains unclear. The CDR3 length is 14 residues. The ends were cut back, 3 bases at V and 6 bases at J, with 14 bases in the middle. The V gene's germline CDR1 is LNHDA and CDR2 SQIVND (reference sequence). The CDR3 is CASSIRQPFDGYTF. The CDR3 DNA reads as TGTGCCAGTAGTATCAGACAACCATTCGATGGCTACACCTTC.

The chain employs TRBV28 and TRBJ1-2, with a possible D match to TRBD1 (6 bases). Germline V CDR1 and CDR2: MDHEN, SYDVKM. The CDR3 is 13 amino acids. The V gene lost 2 bases and the J gene lost 4 bases, with 8 bases spanning the gap. The CDR3 protein is CASSLRTVYGYTF. For the CDR3, the DNA is TGTGCCAGCAGTTTACGGACAGTCTATGGCTACACCTTC.

The chain uses TRBV4-3 and TRBJ2-1; 8 bases agree with TRBD2. The CDR3 is 19 amino acids. Germline trimming cut 5 bases from V and 9 bases from J; bases unmatched to any gene: 24. Germline lookup yields CDR1 LGHNA and CDR2 YSLEER. The CDR3 spells CASSRGGQRAGEVFGEQFF. The DNA of the CDR3 is TGCGCCAGCAGCAGAGGGGGGCAGCGAGCGGGAGAGGTATTCGGTGAGCAGTTCTTC.

The rearrangement joins TRBV6-6 to TRBJ2-7; no firm D call. Germline CDR1 and CDR2: MNHNY and SVGAGI (reference sequence). CDR3 length: 11 residues. V was pared by 0 bases and J by 7 bases, with 4 bases between. CDR3 region: CASSYSGEQYF. The DNA for the CDR3 is TGTGCCAGCAGTTACTCTGGGGAGCAGTACTTC.

This chain links TRBV4-3 with TRBJ2-1; 8 nucleotides line up with TRBD1. The CDR3 loop spans 15 amino acids. CDR1 is LGHNA, CDR2 YSLEER, per germline. V shed 0 bases, J shed 4 bases, and the junction held 2 bases outside the gene matches. As DNA, the CDR3 is TGCGCCAGCAGCCAAGAGGACAGGGTATACAATGAGCAGTTCTTC. Translation gives CASSQEDRVYNEQFF.

This clone was seen once. This chain uses TRBV5-1 with TRBJ2-7, with D tentatively TRBD2 (6 bases). CDR3 length: 15 amino acids. The germline V gene has CDR1 SGHRS and CDR2 YFSETQ. The V and J ends lost 4 bases and 7 bases respectively, with 21 bases between them. DNA of the CDR3: TGCGCCAGCAGCCCCGGGACTCTAGGGTCTAGTGAGCAGTACGTC. It is translated as CASSPGTLGSSEQYV.

V and J are TRBV10-3 and TRBJ2-7; 7 nucleotides line up with TRBD2. Losses at the gene ends were 2 bases for V and 5 bases for J; bases not matched to a gene: 0. CDR3 size: 12 residues. In germline, CDR1 is ENHRY, CDR2 SYGVKD. CDR3 sequence (DNA): TGTGCCATCAGTGAGGCGGGGGACGAGCAGTACGTC. Translation gives CAISEAGDEQYV.